The 27 T cell receptor beta chains listed next were all sequenced from one sample in a study of T cells after yellow fever vaccination. One entry per CDR3 protein, called by TCRdb with MiXCR from the 5' RACE reads. The profile shows about 300,000 distinct CDR3 sequences, around 7% of them singletons. The starting material was PBMCs, obtained about 41 days after the first yellow fever vaccination. The receptor set was obtained from a young man who received the YFV17D yellow fever vaccine.

This rearrangement joins TRBV4-3 to TRBJ2-3; maybe TRBD2 (6 bases). Deletions cut 1 base from V and 1 base from J, with 9 bases between. Germline V gene data show CDR1 as LGHNA and CDR2 as YSLEER. CDR3 length: 15 residues. The CDR3 protein is CASSQVGTGTDTQYF. CDR3 in DNA: TGCGCCAGCAGCCAAGTCGGGACTGGCACAGATACGCAGTATTTT.

This clonotype has at least ten counts. This sequence joins TRBV15 and TRBJ2-1, with D possibly being TRBD2 (5 bases). The germline gives CDR1 LNHNV, CDR2 YYDKDF (reference sequence). Trimming pared 1 base from V and 10 bases from J, leaving 11 bases between. The CDR3 spans 13 residues. CDR3 DNA sequence: TGTGCCACCAGCAGAGCCCCGGGGATGGAGCAGTTCTTC. Translation gives CATSRAPGMEQFF.

There are a few counts of this clonotype. The chain recombines TRBV12-3 or TRBV12-4 with TRBJ1-3, with a tentative D call TRBD1 (5 bases). This CDR3 has 13 residues. Trimming pared 7 bases from V and 1 base from J, leaving 8 bases between. The CDR3 spells CASMEGSGNTIYF. CDR3 nucleotide sequence: TGTGCCAGCATGGAGGGGTCTGGAAACACCATATATTTT.

This clonotype was detected many times. This rearrangement joins TRBV10-3 to TRBJ1-5; D possibly corresponds to TRBD1 (5 bases). The germline V and J ends were trimmed by 4 bases and 8 bases, with 15 bases remaining between them. CDR3 length equals 14 residues. Germline V gene lookup returns CDR1 ENHRY and CDR2 SYGVKD. This CDR3 reads CAISGQGGTEPQHF. CDR3 sequence (DNA): TGTGCCATCAGTGGGCAGGGAGGCACCGAGCCCCAGCATTTT.

This clonotype turned up a few times. This chain links TRBV7-2 with TRBJ2-6; D possibly matches TRBD1 or TRBD2 (5 bases each). Trimming left V 5 bases short and J 2 bases short, with 7 bases between. CDR1 and CDR2 (germline): SGHTA, FQGNSA. This CDR3 is 14 amino acids long. CDR3 nucleotide sequence: TGTGCCAGCAGCAGAGGGGCTGGGGCCAACGTCCTGACTTTC. It yields the protein CASSRGAGANVLTF.

The J gene is TRBJ2-3, the V gene TRBV27, with TRBD2 as a possible D gene (5 bases). V was pared by 7 bases and J by 2 bases, with 16 bases between. This CDR3 has 15 amino acids. Germline CDR1 MNHEY, CDR2 SMNVEV (reference sequence). For the CDR3, the DNA is TGTGCCAGCACGACGGCGGGTAAACCCACAGATACGCAGTATTTT. Amino acid sequence: CASTTAGKPTDTQYF.

The sample holds a few counts of this clonotype. The chain employs TRBV7-2 and TRBJ2-1; TRBD1 aligns across 12 bases. Trimming cost V 5 bases and J 9 bases; bases outside gene matches: 8. Germline CDR1 SGHTA, CDR2 FQGNSA. This CDR3 contains 15 residues. The CDR3, as DNA: TGTGCCAGCAGCCAGGGACAGGGGGCCTTAGGTGAGCAGTTCTTC. Translated, it gives CASSQGQGALGEQFF. Together with reference TRBV7-2 and TRBJ2-1, the CDR3 gives the full variable domain: GAGVSQSPSNKVTEKGKDVELRCDPISGHTALYWYRQSLGQGLEFLIYFQGNSAPDKSGLPSDRFSAERTGGSVSTLTIQRTQQEDSAVYLCASSQGQGALGEQFFGPGTRLTVL.

The chain uses TRBV19 and TRBJ2-6; either TRBD1 or TRBD2 may supply D (5 bases each). The CDR3 is made up of 16 amino acids. Germline V gene sequence: CDR1 LNHDA, CDR2 SQIVND (reference sequence). V shed 5 bases and J shed 0 bases, with 11 bases lying between them. The CDR3 coding sequence is TGTGCCAGTAGTTCCGGGACGGACTCTGGGGCCAACGTCCTGACTTTC. Protein: CASSSGTDSGANVLTF.

There are many counts of this clonotype. The chain carries TRBV6-2 or TRBV6-3 and TRBJ2-7; perhaps TRBD1 as D (5 bases). The CDR3 is 15 residues long. The V gene lost 4 bases and the J gene lost 7 bases, with 20 bases spanning the gap. The V gene's germline CDR1 is MNHEY and CDR2 SVGEGT. The CDR3 bases are TGTGCCAGCAGTTCCGCCGAGGCAGGGCTGGAAGAGCAGTACTTC. It encodes CASSSAEAGLEEQYF.

V and J are TRBV20-1 and TRBJ1-2; 7 nucleotides match TRBD1. Germline CDR1 DFQATT, CDR2 SNEGSKA (reference sequence). The CDR3 consists of 12 residues. Trimming at V came to 5 bases and at J to 14 bases, leaving 14 bases not matched to a gene. The chain's CDR3 is CSAGLRTGAKTF. The CDR3 nucleotides are TGCAGTGCTGGTCTGAGGACAGGCGCTAAAACCTTC.

The chain couples TRBV20-1 to TRBJ2-5; 7 positions match TRBD2. Germline trimming cut 3 bases from V and 0 bases from J; bases unmatched to any gene: 4. Looked up from germline, CDR1 is DFQATT and CDR2 is SNEGSKA (reference sequence). The CDR3 totals 14 residues. The CDR3 sequence is CSASSGVDQETQYF. In DNA, the CDR3 is TGCAGTGCTAGCAGCGGGGTAGACCAAGAGACCCAGTACTTC.

The chain carries TRBV27 and TRBJ2-3; D not resolved. Germline loops: CDR1 MNHEY, CDR2 SMNVEV (reference sequence). Between the trimmed V and J ends, which lost 8 bases and 2 bases, there was a span of 14 bases. The CDR3 has 14 residues. The CDR3 bases are TGTGCCAGCGGCCCCAGGCGGCCCACAGATACGCAGTATTTT. Translation: CASGPRRPTDTQYF.

This clonotype was picked up a small number of times. The chain uses TRBV15 and TRBJ1-1; D remains unclear. The CDR3 extends over 15 amino acids. Germline assignment: CDR1 LNHNV and CDR2 YYDKDF (reference sequence). V was cut by 1 base and J by 2 bases, with 11 bases left in between. The CDR3 protein is CATSRGNSLNTEAFF. The CDR3 DNA is TGTGCCACCAGCAGAGGCAACAGCCTAAACACTGAAGCTTTCTTT.

The chain employs TRBV30 and TRBJ2-3, with TRBD2 identical over 16 bases. The CDR3 consists of 16 residues. CDR1 and CDR2 from the germline V gene are GTSNPN and SVGIG (reference sequence). V was clipped by 7 bases and J by 4 bases; unmatched bases: 8. CDR3 protein: CASGTSGGVTPDTQYF. CDR3 in DNA: TGTGCCTCCGGGACTAGCGGGGGGGTCACCCCAGATACGCAGTATTTT.

The chain recombines TRBV12-3 or TRBV12-4 with TRBJ1-6; D is unresolved. CDR3 length: 14 amino acids. The germline V and J ends were trimmed by 5 bases and 5 bases, with 10 bases remaining between them. CDR3 DNA: TGTGCCAGCAGTCTAGAGGAGAATAATTCACCCCTCCACTTT. Encoded protein: CASSLEENNSPLHF.

The chain employs TRBV7-2 and TRBJ2-2, with 9 bases that match TRBD1. The trim removed 5 bases at V and 3 bases at J, leaving 4 bases unmatched. There are 15 residues in the CDR3. Germline assignment: CDR1 SGHTA and CDR2 FQGNSA. The chain's CDR3 is CASSKGTGYTGELFF. The DNA of the CDR3 is TGTGCCAGCAGCAAGGGGACAGGGTACACCGGGGAGCTGTTTTTT.

This clonotype was counted at least ten times. The genes are TRBV7-9 and TRBJ2-5; D perhaps matches TRBD1 (6 bases). V was shortened by 2 bases and J by 5 bases, with 9 bases between the two germline ends. This CDR3 region has 13 residues. Germline V gene data show CDR1 as SEHNR and CDR2 as FQNEAQ (reference sequence). CDR3 coding DNA: TGTGCCAGCAGCTTACAGGGGATGGAGACCCAGTACTTC. Its translation is CASSLQGMETQYF.

This clonotype was counted many times. The CDR3 reads CASSIADRDVDEQFF. As DNA, the CDR3 is TGCGCCAGCAGCATCGCGGACAGGGACGTCGATGAGCAGTTCTTC. The chain combines TRBV5-1 with TRBJ2-1, with 8 bases that match TRBD1. The germline V gene has CDR1 SGHRS and CDR2 YFSETQ. V shed 4 bases and J 8 bases; nucleotides not matched to a gene: 11. CDR3 length equals 15 residues.

This clonotype was seen only a few times. This chain joins TRBV5-1 and TRBJ2-2, with 10 bases that match TRBD2. Unmatched junction bases numbered 3, after V lost 3 bases and J lost 4 bases. The CDR3 consists of 15 residues. Germline V gene sequence: CDR1 SGHRS, CDR2 YFSETQ. CDR3 nucleotide sequence: TGCGCCAGCAGCTCCAGCGGGAGGGGCACCGGGGAGCTGTTTTTT. Protein product: CASSSSGRGTGELFF.

The V call is TRBV4-1, the J call TRBJ1-1, with a possible D match to TRBD1 (5 bases). The germline gives CDR1 MGHRA, CDR2 YSYEKL. This CDR3 has 14 residues. V gave up 1 base and J gave up 2 bases, with 8 bases separating them. CDR3 in amino acids: CASSQGGGNTEAFF. The DNA of the CDR3 is TGCGCCAGCAGCCAAGGCGGGGGTAACACTGAAGCTTTCTTT.

This clonotype was recorded many times. The genes are TRBV7-2 and TRBJ2-3, with 14 nucleotides matching TRBD2. The CDR3 is 17 amino acids. The V gene's germline CDR1 is SGHTA and CDR2 FQGNSA. With 5 bases clipped from V and 4 bases from J, the junction kept 8 bases outside the gene matches. CDR3 region: CASSQTSGGVRADTQYF. The CDR3 nucleotides read TGTGCCAGCAGCCAGACTAGCGGGGGGGTGAGGGCAGATACGCAGTATTTT.

The sample holds many counts of this clonotype. The genes are TRBV6-5 and TRBJ2-7; no definite D call. V was pared by 2 bases and J by 1 base, with 9 bases between. The CDR3 is 14 amino acids. Germline loops: CDR1 MNHEY, CDR2 SVGAGI. The CDR3 spells CASSYGSASYEQYF. CDR3 coding DNA: TGTGCCAGCAGTTACGGCTCAGCTTCCTACGAGCAGTACTTC.

This clonotype was found many times. The J gene is TRBJ2-5, the V gene TRBV10-3; D is uncertain. The V and J ends lost 0 bases and 2 bases respectively, with 7 bases between them. Germline V gene data show CDR1 as ENHRY and CDR2 as SYGVKD. The CDR3 extends over 14 amino acids. CDR3 sequence: CAISESRTQETQYF. Here the CDR3 DNA reads TGTGCCATCAGTGAGTCGCGGACGCAAGAGACCCAGTACTTC.

This clonotype was recorded many times. The chain employs TRBV11-1 and TRBJ2-7; no reliable D call. The V end lost 2 bases, the J end lost 3 bases, and 8 bases lay between the germline ends. CDR1 SGHAT and CDR2 FQDESV come from the germline V gene (reference sequence). CDR3 length: 13 residues. CDR3 sequence reads: CASSLSRNYEQYF. In DNA, the CDR3 is TGTGCCAGCAGCTTATCGCGGAACTACGAGCAGTACTTC.

The V gene is TRBV29-1, the J gene TRBJ2-3; 12 positions agree with TRBD2. The CDR3 is 15 residues long. With V trimmed by 5 bases and J by 5 bases, 8 bases remained unmatched. The germline V gene encodes CDR1 SQVTM and CDR2 ANQGSEA. The CDR3 sequence: CSVQRTSGAVDTQYF. The CDR3 region has the DNA TGCAGCGTTCAAAGGACTAGCGGGGCGGTAGATACGCAGTATTTT.

This clonotype appeared many times. This chain joins TRBV4-1 and TRBJ2-4; D unresolved. There are 16 residues in the CDR3. Deletions cut 1 base from V and 8 bases from J, with 18 bases between. The germline V gene encodes CDR1 MGHRA and CDR2 YSYEKL. CDR3 nucleotides: TGCGCCAGCAGCCAAGTCGCGAATAAGGCCGCAGACATTCAGTACTTC. It specifies CASSQVANKAADIQYF.

This clonotype was observed at least ten times. The V call is TRBV7-2, the J call TRBJ2-3; 7 nucleotides match TRBD2. Unmatched junction bases numbered 8, after V lost 3 bases and J lost 5 bases. The CDR3 is made up of 15 amino acids. Germline V CDR1 and CDR2: SGHTA, FQGNSA. The DNA of the CDR3 is TGTGCCAGCAGCTTGGGGCGACTAGCAGGAGATACGCAGTATTTT. Amino acids: CASSLGRLAGDTQYF. The entire variable domain, with the rest obtained from reference TRBV7-2 and TRBJ2-3, is as follows: GAGVSQSPSNKVTEKGKDVELRCDPISGHTALYWYRQSLGQGLEFLIYFQGNSAPDKSGLPSDRFSAERTGGSVSTLTIQRTQQEDSAVYLCASSLGRLAGDTQYFGPGTRLTVL.